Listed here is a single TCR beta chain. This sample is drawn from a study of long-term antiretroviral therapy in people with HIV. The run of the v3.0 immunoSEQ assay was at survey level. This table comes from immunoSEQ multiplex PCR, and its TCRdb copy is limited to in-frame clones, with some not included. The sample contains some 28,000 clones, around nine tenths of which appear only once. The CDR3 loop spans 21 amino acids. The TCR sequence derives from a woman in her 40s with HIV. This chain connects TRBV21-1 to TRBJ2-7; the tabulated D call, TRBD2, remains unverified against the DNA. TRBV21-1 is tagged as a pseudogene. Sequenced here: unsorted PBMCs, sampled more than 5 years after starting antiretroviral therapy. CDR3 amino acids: CASSKIFLGRPGTSGTYEQYF. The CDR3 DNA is TGTGCCAGCAGCAAAATTTTCTTAGGGAGACCCGGGACTAGCGGAACCTACGAGCAGTACTTC.